The 21 T cell receptor beta chains below come from one sample, sequenced in a study of blood T cell repertoires in COVID-19. The method was immunoSEQ multiplex PCR; TCRdb's version includes in-frame clones alone and lacks a portion of them. The table has about 140,000 clones, 75% to 80% seen once. The sequencing input was PBMCs or T cells enriched from blood (not recorded which). The receptors here all came from a woman aged 50 to 60 who had recovered from COVID-19.

This chain links TRBV7-2 with TRBJ2-3; 11 bases map to TRBD2. With 5 bases clipped from V and 5 bases from J, the junction kept 9 bases outside the gene matches. CDR1 is SGHTA, CDR2 FQGNSA, per germline. CDR3 length equals 16 residues. CDR3 sequence reads: CASSKRLAGKGDTQYF. In DNA, the CDR3 is TGTGCCAGCAGCAAGAGACTAGCGGGGAAGGGAGATACGCAGTATTTT. Looking up the rest from reference TRBV7-2 and TRBJ2-3 gives the full variable domain: GAGVSQSPSNKVTEKGKDVELRCDPISGHTALYWYRQSLGQGLEFLIYFQGNSAPDKSGLPSDRFSAERTGGSVSTLTIQRTQQEDSAVYLCASSKRLAGKGDTQYFGPGTRLTVL.

The rearrangement links TRBV19 to TRBJ1-1; D unresolved. This CDR3 spans 12 amino acids. Trimming took off 8 bases at V and 5 bases at J, with 12 bases between the two ends. Germline CDR1 reads LNHDA; CDR2 reads SQIVND (reference sequence). For the CDR3, the DNA is TGTGCCAGTTCTGATCGGGAAACTGAAGCTTTCTTT. It specifies CASSDRETEAFF.

The V call is TRBV19, the J call TRBJ1-5; D call uncertain. Germline V gene data show CDR1 as LNHDA and CDR2 as SQIVND (reference sequence). V was pared by 7 bases and J by 2 bases, with 21 bases between. The CDR3 is made up of 17 amino acids. The chain's CDR3 is CASIPSPGRHGNQPQHF. The CDR3 DNA sequence: TGTGCCAGTATACCGTCCCCCGGTCGTCACGGCAATCAGCCCCAGCATTTT.

The chain joins TRBV7-9 to TRBJ2-7; TRBD1 is a possible D gene (5 bases). The CDR3 has 14 residues. Trimming stripped 8 bases from V and 4 bases from J, with 18 bases between. Germline V lookup: CDR1 SEHNR, CDR2 FQNEAQ (reference sequence). CDR3: CASGRAESGYEQYF. Written as DNA, the CDR3 is TGTGCCAGCGGCAGGGCTGAGAGTGGTTACGAGCAGTACTTC.

The V call is TRBV28, the J call TRBJ2-1, with 12 bases matching TRBD2. The CDR3 length is 15 residues. Germline V gene lookup returns CDR1 MDHEN and CDR2 SYDVKM. V lost 6 bases, J lost 8 bases, and 8 bases stayed unmatched. CDR3 residues: CASSLTSGSNYEQFF. In DNA form, the CDR3 reads TGTGCCAGCAGCCTGACTAGCGGGAGCAACTATGAGCAGTTCTTC. Using reference TRBV28 and TRBJ2-1 for the parts outside the CDR3, the full variable domain is DVKVTQSSRYLVKRTGEKVFLECVQDMDHENMFWYRQDPGLGLRLIYFSYDVKMKEKGDIPEGYSVSREKKERFSLILESASTNQTSMYLCASSLTSGSNYEQFFGPGTRLTVL.

This rearrangement joins TRBV5-1 to TRBJ1-1, with unresolved D. Germline CDR1 reads SGHRS; CDR2 reads YFSETQ. The CDR3 runs 15 residues. V shed 0 bases and J shed 1 base, with 10 bases lying between them. The CDR3 reads CASSLGEVGNTEAFF. As DNA, the CDR3 is TGCGCCAGCAGCTTGGGTGAGGTGGGGAACACTGAAGCTTTCTTT. The entire variable domain, with the rest obtained from reference TRBV5-1 and TRBJ1-1, is as follows: KAGVTQTPRYLIKTRGQQVTLSCSPISGHRSVSWYQQTPGQGLQFLFEYFSETQRNKGNFPGRFSGRQFSNSRSEMNVSTLELGDSALYLCASSLGEVGNTEAFFGQGTRLTVV.

This rearrangement joins TRBV2 to TRBJ1-5, with a tentative D call TRBD1 (5 bases). V lost 5 bases and J lost 4, with 12 bases in between. The germline V gene encodes CDR1 SNHLY and CDR2 FYNNEI. The length of the CDR3 is 14 residues. The CDR3 loop reads CASSLRQTNQPQHF. The CDR3, as DNA: TGTGCCAGCAGTCTCCGACAGACTAATCAGCCCCAGCATTTT.

This chain joins TRBV9 and TRBJ2-2; D uncertain. This CDR3 comprises 13 residues. The germline V gene has CDR1 SGDLS and CDR2 YYNGEE. Trimming took off 0 bases at V and 6 bases at J, with 6 bases between the two ends. In DNA form, the CDR3 reads TGTGCCAGCAGCGTAGGCCGGGCCGGGGAGCTGTTTTTT. Its translation: CASSVGRAGELFF.

This clone was found once. The gene calls are TRBV4-1 and TRBJ1-2; D might be TRBD1 (5 bases). Germline CDR1 is MGHRA and CDR2 is YSYEKL. Trimming removed 4 bases at V and 5 bases at J, with 17 bases between. CDR3 length equals 15 residues. CDR3 in DNA: TGCGCCAGCAGCCGATCGACAGAGCTACCATATGGCTACACCTTC. Translating gives CASSRSTELPYGYTF.

V gene TRBV10-3 combines with J gene TRBJ2-7, with 10 bases that match TRBD2. V was pared by 7 bases and J by 7 bases, with 13 bases of the junction left unmatched. Germline V gives CDR1 ENHRY, CDR2 SYGVKD. This CDR3 spans 15 amino acids. The CDR3: CAIMSESGRAREQYF. The DNA of the CDR3 is TGTGCCATCATGTCGGAGAGCGGGAGGGCCAGAGAGCAGTACTTC.

This clone was detected a few times. This chain connects TRBV5-4 to TRBJ2-2; D perhaps matches TRBD1 (6 bases). The germline CDR1 and CDR2 sequences are SGHNT and YYREEE (reference sequence). There are 15 residues in the CDR3. V lost 1 base to trimming and J lost 0 bases, with 7 bases between them. The CDR3 sequence is CASSLWGPNTGELFF. The CDR3 DNA reads TGTGCCAGCAGCTTGTGGGGGCCGAACACCGGGGAGCTGTTTTTT. The full variable domain, completed using reference TRBV5-4 and TRBJ2-2, is ETGVTQSPTHLIKTRGQQVTLRCSSQSGHNTVSWYQQALGQGPQFIFQYYREEENGRGNFPPRFSGLQFPNYSSELNVNALELDDSALYLCASSLWGPNTGELFFGEGSRLTVL.

The chain is built from TRBV3-1 (or the pseudogene TRBV3-2) and TRBJ1-2, with D possibly being TRBD1 (5 bases). The CDR3 has 14 amino acids. The V end lost 4 bases, the J end lost 4 bases, and 13 bases lay between the germline ends. The germline CDR1 and CDR2 sequences are LGHDT and YNNKEL (reference sequence). CDR3 protein: CASSPSGPSYGYTF. The CDR3 DNA follows: TGTGCCAGCAGCCCTTCAGGGCCTTCCTATGGCTACACCTTC.

Only a few counts were recorded for this clone. The chain employs TRBV27 and TRBJ1-3; D gene unclear. Germline V gene data show CDR1 as MNHEY and CDR2 as SMNVEV (reference sequence). CDR3 size: 15 residues. Trimming took 0 bases from V and 2 from J, leaving 8 bases between them. The CDR3 nucleotides read TGTGCCAGCAGTTTATCGGCCAATCCTGGAAACACCATATATTTT. Translating gives CASSLSANPGNTIYF.

The chain links TRBV19 to TRBJ1-2; D is uncertain. CDR1 and CDR2 from the germline V gene are LNHDA and SQIVND (reference sequence). The CDR3 covers 12 residues. The V end lost 7 bases, the J end lost 4 bases, and 10 bases lay between the germline ends. This CDR3 reads CASTPGGYGYTF. The CDR3 region has the DNA TGTGCCAGTACCCCCGGCGGCTATGGCTACACCTTC.

The chain links TRBV11-3 to TRBJ2-2, with TRBD2 matching 13 bases. The CDR3 consists of 16 residues. With 5 bases clipped from V and 5 bases from J, the junction kept 5 bases outside the gene matches. Germline values: CDR1 SGHNT, CDR2 YENEEA. The CDR3 DNA reads TGTGCCAGCAGCCCTGGACTAGCGGGGGTAACCGGGGAGCTGTTTTTT. Translating it yields CASSPGLAGVTGELFF.

The chain carries TRBV6-4 and TRBJ2-2; tentative D call: TRBD2 (6 bases). V dropped 10 bases and J dropped 4 bases, with 16 bases sitting between them. CDR3 size: 14 residues. Germline V gene sequence: CDR1 MRHNA, CDR2 SNTAGT. The CDR3 bases are TGTGCCACCTCCCCGTCCGGGGGCACCGGGGAGCTGTTTTTT. This codes for CATSPSGGTGELFF.

This clone was seen a few times. The genes are TRBV29-1 and TRBJ2-7; 8 bases match TRBD1. The CDR3 extends over 14 amino acids. The trim removed 5 bases at V and 1 base at J, leaving 7 bases unmatched. Germline CDR1 SQVTM, CDR2 ANQGSEA. CDR3 region: CSVRYGQGSYEQYF. The CDR3 nucleotides read TGCAGCGTTCGTTACGGACAGGGATCCTACGAGCAGTACTTC.

The chain links TRBV10-3 to TRBJ1-1, with no clear D. Between the trimmed V and J ends, which lost 0 bases and 3 bases, there was a span of 11 bases. CDR3 length equals 15 residues. Per germline, CDR1 ENHRY and CDR2 SYGVKD. The CDR3 region is CAISESGRWDTEAFF. Here the CDR3 DNA reads TGTGCCATCAGTGAGTCGGGCAGATGGGACACTGAAGCTTTCTTT.

V and J are TRBV13 and TRBJ2-3; maybe TRBD2 (6 bases). Germline CDR1 is PRHDT and CDR2 is FYEKMQ (reference sequence). Trimming pared 5 bases from V and 3 bases from J, leaving 15 bases between. The CDR3 has 15 amino acids. CDR3 residues: CASSRGGPPTDTQYF. CDR3 bases: TGTGCCAGCAGCCGTGGAGGGCCTCCAACAGATACGCAGTATTTT.

The table lists this clone with many counts. The genes are TRBV19 and TRBJ1-2, with a possible D match to TRBD1 (5 bases). CDR1 LNHDA and CDR2 SQIVND come from the germline V gene (reference sequence). The CDR3 consists of 15 residues. Trimming cost V 6 bases and J 2 bases, with 16 bases left between them. CDR3 nucleotides: TGTGCCAGTAGACCGACTTCCGGGGGGAACTATGGCTACACCTTC. Protein sequence: CASRPTSGGNYGYTF.

V and J are TRBV12-3 or TRBV12-4 and TRBJ2-1, with TRBD1 as a possible D gene (5 bases). The V gene lost 6 bases and the J gene lost 6 bases, with 9 bases spanning the gap. This CDR3 has 12 amino acids. Here the CDR3 DNA reads TGTGCCAGCAGCTTGGGGCTCAATGAGCAGTTCTTC. Translating gives CASSLGLNEQFF.